This T cell receptor beta chain came from a study of blood T cells in healthy people across ages. Primers used in a second PCR of about 7 to 11 cycles were a sample-barcoded 5' primer and a J-beta primer mix. Each sample provided no less than 2.5 million CDR3-containing paired-end reads. In TCRdb, the 5' RACE reads were re-called with MiXCR into one record per CDR3 protein. Of 1.5 million to 2 million distinct CDR3 sequences in the sample, over 25% are singletons; the top ten hold 7.7%. Trimming at V came to 0 bases and at J to 6 bases, leaving 6 bases not matched to a gene. CDR1 and CDR2 from the germline V gene are SEHNR and FQNEAQ (reference sequence). This CDR3 has 15 residues. Healthy Caucasian individuals from Russia aged about 6 to 90 served as donors. Total RNA extracted from each sample amounted to at least 6 micrograms. This clonotype was seen a handful of times.

The chain carries TRBV7-9 and TRBJ1-2, with TRBD1 matching 8 bases. The material sequenced was blood. This sequence was found in a woman aged 25 to 39 in good health. This CDR3 reads CASSLAPDRDNGYTF. The CDR3, as DNA: TGTGCCAGCAGCTTAGCTCCGGACAGGGATAATGGCTACACCTTC.